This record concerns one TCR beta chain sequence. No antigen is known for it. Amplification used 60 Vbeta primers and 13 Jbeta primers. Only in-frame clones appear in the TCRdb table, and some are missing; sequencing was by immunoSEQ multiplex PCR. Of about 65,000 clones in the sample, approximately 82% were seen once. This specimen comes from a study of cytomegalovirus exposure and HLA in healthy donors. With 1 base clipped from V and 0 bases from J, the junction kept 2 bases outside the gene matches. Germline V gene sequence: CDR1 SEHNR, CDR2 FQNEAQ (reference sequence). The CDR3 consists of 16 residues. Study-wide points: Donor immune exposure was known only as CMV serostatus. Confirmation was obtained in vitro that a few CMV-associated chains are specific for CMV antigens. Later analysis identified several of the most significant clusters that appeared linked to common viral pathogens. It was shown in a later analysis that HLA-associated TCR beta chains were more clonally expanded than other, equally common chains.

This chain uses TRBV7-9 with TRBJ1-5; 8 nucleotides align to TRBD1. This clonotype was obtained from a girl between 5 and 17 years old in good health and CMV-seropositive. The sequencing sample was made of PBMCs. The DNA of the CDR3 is TGTGCCAGCAGCTTAGGAGGACAGGGTAGCAATCAGCCCCAGCATTTT. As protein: CASSLGGQGSNQPQHF.